Included here is one T cell receptor beta chain sequence, with context. The sample holds many counts of this clonotype. Its antigen has not been determined. Base qualities are missing; no much larger clone stands one base away. The data originate from a study of T-cell reconstitution after alpha-beta-depleted transplantation in children (dated by TCRdb to the mid-2010s). Some background on the complete study: T-cell immune reconstitution after TCRalphabeta/CD19-depleted allogeneic hematopoietic cell transplantation in children was quantitatively tracked in the study by means of TCR repertoire profiling.

Libraries were prepared through PCR. Sequencing was carried out with an Illumina HiSeq 2500. Molecular barcoding was employed in the preparation of TCR libraries, with unique molecular identifiers being used to normalize TCRbeta repertoire quantification. TCRdb reprocessed the public reads (quality trimming at Q25 with fastp, clone calling with MiXCR) and kept in-frame beta chains. Records with the same CDR3 protein are collapsed into one entry carrying the most frequent genes and DNA. The sample records roughly 82,000 distinct CDR3 sequences, 13% to 15% of which are singletons. The ten largest clones take up 25% to 30% of the sample. V ends up 1 base short and J 6 bases short, with an unmatched junction base count of 21. The CDR3 starts with the cysteine, ends with the phenylalanine, and has 21 residues. The entry retains the CDR3 DNA only, 63 bases that are in frame from base 1. CDR1 SGHVS and CDR2 FNYEAQ were looked up in the germline V gene.

The treatment or condition label of this sample denotes: allogeneic hematopoietic cell transplantation with graft depleted of TCRalphabeta T cells and CD19 B cells. TCRalphabeta/CD19-depleted allogeneic hematopoietic cell grafts were given to the transplant recipients, all of whom were children. Here is what the overall study found, with its caveats: Hyperexpanded clone frequencies declined over subsequent months; after one year, T-cell counts and TCRbeta diversity were mostly attributed to newly produced T cells. In some patients, the high TCRbeta diversity seen at day 60 was put down to recipient T cells and intrathymic progenitors that had survived conditioning. The apparently early alphabetaT-cell count recovery about two months after transplant was reportedly dependent on only several hundred rapidly expanded clones derived from non-depleted graft cells.

Sequenced here: PBMCs, mostly from graft donor cells, sampled 180 days after TCRalphabeta/CD19-depleted stem cell transplant. This receptor chain uses TRBV7-6 and TRBJ2-1, and TRBD2 matches 10 of the central bases. This clonotype was obtained from a male patient under 10 years old who had a stem cell transplant for acute lymphoblastic leukemia, so the T cells may come from the graft donor. The sequenced DNA: TGTGCCAGCAGCTTAGGCGTCTCGCGTAGGACGCGGGCTAGCGGGAGCAATGAGCAGTTCTTC. This codes for CASSLGVSRRTRASGSNEQFF. Joined to the reference TRBV7-6 and TRBJ2-1 proteins, this CDR3 gives the full variable domain: GAGVSQSPRYKVTKRGQDVALRCDPISGHVSLYWYRQALGQGPEFLTYFNYEAQQDKSGLPNDRFSAERPEGSISTLTIQRTEQRDSAMYRCASSLGVSRRTRASGSNEQFFGPGTRLTVL.